The 27 T cell receptor beta chains listed next were all sequenced from one sample in a study of shared clonotypes between healthy human individuals. The protocol was immunoSEQ multiplex PCR, while the TCRdb copy is restricted to in-frame clones and leaves out a portion. The sample shows about 500,000 clones, around 77% of them seen only once. Sequencing was carried out using PBMCs. All receptors come from a woman in her thirties or forties in good health. Some clones in this sample may be carry-over from other donors' samples.

Written as DNA, the CDR3 is TGTGCCAGCAGTCGCAACTACAGGGCGGGCGAGCAGTACTTC. It translates to CASSRNYRAGEQYF. This sequence joins TRBV28 and TRBJ2-7; D possibly corresponds to TRBD1 (6 bases). CDR1 is MDHEN and CDR2 is SYDVKM in the germline V gene. This CDR3 spans 14 amino acids. The V end was cut by 5 bases, the J end by 6 bases, with 17 bases between.

This clone was found a few times. The rearrangement links TRBV6-6 to TRBJ1-2; 7 nucleotides agree with TRBD1. Trimming cost V 7 bases and J 8 bases; bases outside gene matches: 10. The CDR3 covers 13 residues. Germline V gene lookup returns CDR1 MNHNY and CDR2 SVGAGI (reference sequence). The CDR3: CASTEDQGGGYTF. CDR3 DNA: TGTGCCAGCACCGAAGACCAGGGGGGAGGCTACACCTTC.

This clone was counted a single time. The rearrangement links TRBV11-2 to TRBJ2-2; TRBD2 matches 15 bases. Germline V CDR1 and CDR2: SGHAT, FQNNGV. Germline trimming cut 6 bases from V and 4 bases from J; bases unmatched to any gene: 3. CDR3 size: 16 residues. The CDR3 loop is CASRGLAGGLTGELFF. The CDR3 DNA reads as TGTGCCAGCAGAGGACTAGCGGGAGGGCTCACCGGGGAGCTGTTTTTT.

The chain uses TRBV27 and TRBJ1-3; TRBD1 matches 8 bases. Germline CDR1 and CDR2: MNHEY and SMNVEV (reference sequence). CDR3 size: 17 residues. J gave up 7 bases and V 4 bases, and 15 bases lay outside the gene matches. The CDR3 coding sequence is TGTGCCAGCAGTTACCCCTGGCAGGGGGCTTCTGAGAACACCATATATTTT. Residues: CASSYPWQGASENTIYF.

The chain has TRBV7-9 and TRBJ2-5; possibly TRBD2 for D (6 bases). The better agreement between TRBJ2-7 and the DNA end casts doubt on the J call. The V gene's germline CDR1 is SEHNR and CDR2 FQNEAQ (reference sequence). This CDR3 has 15 residues. CDR3 DNA sequence: TGTGCCAGCAGCTTTTCCGGGAGTGGTTCCTACGAGCAGTACTTC. It yields the protein CASSFSGSGSYEQYF.

This clone was observed a single time. With only one base between it and a far larger clone, this is likely a read error. The genes are TRBV5-4 and TRBJ2-5, with TRBD2 matching over 8 bases. Germline values: CDR1 SGHNT, CDR2 YYREEE (reference sequence). This CDR3 is built from 14 residues. CDR3 sequence: CASGLQREQETQYF. The CDR3 DNA sequence: TGTGCCAGCGGCTTGCAGCGGGAGCAAGAGACCCAGTACTTC.

The rearrangement joins TRBV5-6 to TRBJ2-1; 14 nucleotides agree with TRBD2. The germline V gene has CDR1 SGHDT and CDR2 YYEEEE. The CDR3 sequence is 17 residues long. With V trimmed by 6 bases and J by 0 bases, 5 bases remained unmatched. CDR3 loop: CASTRTSGRSSYNEQFF. As DNA, the CDR3 is TGTGCCAGCACCCGGACTAGCGGGAGGAGCTCCTACAATGAGCAGTTCTTC.

A remark on this clone: A much larger clone lies one base from this, so it may be a read error. This chain joins TRBV30 and TRBJ1-2, with D uncertain. Germline CDR1 and CDR2: GTSNPN and SVGIG (reference sequence). There are 12 residues in the CDR3. CDR3 nucleotide sequence: TGTGCCTGGAGTGTACGGGCGGATGGCTACATCTTC. Protein sequence: CAWSVRADGYIF.

The rearrangement joins TRBV7-2 to TRBJ2-6; TRBD2 agrees at 7 bases. CDR3 length: 17 residues. Per the germline V gene, CDR1 is SGHTA and CDR2 is FQGNSA. Trimming removed 5 bases from V and 2 bases from J; junction bases left unmatched: 9. CDR3 sequence (DNA): TGTGCCAGCAGCCCCTGGTATGGGGGGGCTGGGGCCAACGTCCTGACTTTC. It codes for CASSPWYGGAGANVLTF. The entire variable domain, with the rest obtained from reference TRBV7-2 and TRBJ2-6, is as follows: GAGVSQSPSNKVTEKGKDVELRCDPISGHTALYWYRQSLGQGLEFLIYFQGNSAPDKSGLPSDRFSAERTGGSVSTLTIQRTQQEDSAVYLCASSPWYGGAGANVLTFGAGSRLTVL.

This chain uses TRBV5-1 with TRBJ2-3, with 8 bases lining up with TRBD1. Unmatched junction bases numbered 10, after V lost 2 bases and J lost 2 bases. This CDR3 has 17 residues. The germline V gene encodes CDR1 SGHRS and CDR2 YFSETQ. The CDR3 DNA reads TGCGCCAGCAGCTTATGGACAGGGACCCAAAACACAGATACGCAGTATTTT. It specifies CASSLWTGTQNTDTQYF.

J is TRBJ2-7 and V is TRBV5-1, with 11 bases matching TRBD2. J was trimmed by 3 bases and V by 3 bases; bases with no gene match: 2. Per germline, CDR1 SGHRS and CDR2 YFSETQ. CDR3 length equals 14 residues. DNA of the CDR3: TGCGCCAGCAGCTCGGGACTAGCGGTCTACGAGCAGTACTTC. This gives the protein CASSSGLAVYEQYF.

The chain combines TRBV29-1 with TRBJ2-1; TRBD2 is a possible D gene (6 bases). This CDR3 is 13 amino acids long. CDR1 is SQVTM and CDR2 is ANQGSEA in the germline V gene. V dropped 6 bases and J dropped 8 bases, with 17 bases sitting between them. CDR3 in amino acids: CSVSSGYEYEQFF. The CDR3 DNA reads TGCAGCGTGTCGAGCGGGTATGAGTATGAGCAGTTCTTC.

This clone was counted only a few times. V gene TRBV30 combines with J gene TRBJ2-7, with 11 positions matching TRBD1. Trimming cost V 2 bases and J 2 bases; bases outside gene matches: 5. CDR1 is GTSNPN and CDR2 is SVGIG in the germline V gene (reference sequence). The CDR3 extends over 15 amino acids. The CDR3 here is CAWSFGTGGAYEQYF. The DNA for the CDR3 is TGTGCCTGGAGTTTCGGGACAGGGGGGGCCTACGAGCAGTACTTC.

A word on this clone: It differs at one base from a far larger clone, so likely a read error. The sample has other DNA sequences that encode this CDR3 too. This sequence joins TRBV7-9 and TRBJ1-2, with D uncertain. The CDR3 length is 12 residues. Per the germline V gene, CDR1 is SEHNR and CDR2 is FQNEAQ (reference sequence). CDR3 sequence (DNA): TGCGCCAGCAGCTTAGGAGGGTTTTGGGCCCACTTC. Translated: CASSLGGFWAHF.

The CDR3 spells CASSFNSPTNEKLFF. CDR3 DNA sequence: TGTGCCAGCAGTTTTAACAGCCCAACTAATGAAAAACTGTTTTTT. This chain joins TRBV28 and TRBJ1-4, with D unresolved. Germline-derived CDR1 and CDR2 are MDHEN and SYDVKM. With 3 bases removed from V and 0 bases from J, the gap between germline ends came to 8 bases. The CDR3 has 15 amino acids.

The chain is built from TRBV2 and TRBJ1-2; 7 positions agree with TRBD1. The germline V gene has CDR1 SNHLY and CDR2 FYNNEI. The CDR3 has 16 residues. The trim removed 3 bases at V and 8 bases at J, leaving 15 bases unmatched. The CDR3 reads CASSEGGPRTGHGYTF. CDR3 sequence (DNA): TGTGCCAGCAGTGAGGGGGGGCCTAGGACAGGCCACGGCTACACCTTC. Filled out from reference TRBV2 and TRBJ1-2, the complete variable domain reads EPEVTQTPSHQVTQMGQEVILRCVPISNHLYFYWYRQILGQKVEFLVSFYNNEISEKSEIFDDQFSVERPDGSNFTLKIRSTKLEDSAMYFCASSEGGPRTGHGYTFGSGTRLTVV.

This rearrangement joins TRBV5-1 to TRBJ2-2; either TRBD1 or TRBD2 may supply D (5 bases each). Germline CDR1 reads SGHRS; CDR2 reads YFSETQ. V was clipped by 4 bases and J by 4 bases, with 14 bases between them. The CDR3 loop spans 15 amino acids. The CDR3 loop is CASSLGRGFTGELFF. In DNA form, the CDR3 reads TGCGCCAGCAGCCTGGGTCGGGGCTTCACCGGGGAGCTGTTTTTT.

This chain uses TRBV4-2 with TRBJ2-7; 13 bases align to TRBD2. J lost 2 bases, V lost 4 bases, and 5 bases had no gene match. Germline-derived CDR1 and CDR2 are LGHNA and YNFKEQ. This CDR3 is 16 amino acids long. CDR3 in DNA: TGTGCCAGCAGCCTCACCGGGACTAGCGGGACCTACGAGCAGTACTTC. This sequence encodes CASSLTGTSGTYEQYF.

This clone occurred a few times. The chain joins TRBV6-6 to TRBJ1-2; D is ambiguous. Germline-derived CDR1 and CDR2 are MNHNY and SVGAGI (reference sequence). This CDR3 region has 12 residues. V lost 5 bases and J lost 6, with 10 bases in between. Here the CDR3 reads CASSDPPHGYTF. The DNA of the CDR3 is TGTGCCAGCAGTGACCCTCCACATGGCTACACCTTC.

The chain couples TRBV4-2 to TRBJ2-1; no reliable D call. V was cut by 3 bases and J by 7 bases, with 4 bases left in between. The CDR3 length is 11 residues. Germline CDR1 is LGHNA and CDR2 is YNFKEQ. The CDR3: CASSHFNEQFF. The CDR3 coding sequence is TGTGCCAGCAGCCACTTTAATGAGCAGTTCTTC.

The gene calls are TRBV6-1 and TRBJ1-5; TRBD1 matches at 10 bases. Germline V gene lookup returns CDR1 MNHNS and CDR2 SASEGT. This CDR3 has 14 residues. The V and J ends lost 4 bases and 5 bases, in that order; junction bases with no gene match: 2. As DNA, the CDR3 is TGTGCCAGCAGTGCAGGGACAGGGGATCAGCCCCAGCATTTT. It yields the protein CASSAGTGDQPQHF.

The rearrangement joins TRBV9 to TRBJ2-7; 8 bases match TRBD1. V lost 2 bases and J lost 6; bases outside the gene matches: 4. The CDR3 runs 13 residues. Germline V gene sequence: CDR1 SGDLS, CDR2 YYNGEE. In nucleotides, the CDR3 is TGTGCCAGCAGCGTTCAGGGGGCGGGCGAGCAGTACTTC. Translating it yields CASSVQGAGEQYF.

The chain joins TRBV16 to TRBJ1-4; unclear D gene. V shed 5 bases and J shed 7 bases, with 8 bases lying between them. This CDR3 is 12 amino acids long. CDR1 and CDR2 from the germline V gene are KGHSY and FQNENV. This CDR3 is CASSGQVEKLFF. The CDR3 DNA is TGTGCCAGCAGCGGCCAGGTTGAAAAACTGTTTTTT.

This clone appeared a few times. CDR3 protein: CASRREGTYEQYF. CDR3 nucleotide sequence: TGTGCCAGCAGGCGGGAGGGAACCTACGAGCAGTACTTC. V usage is TRBV28 and J usage is TRBJ2-7, with TRBD2 matching 9 bases. Losses at the gene ends were 6 bases for V and 2 bases for J; bases not matched to a gene: 2. CDR1 MDHEN and CDR2 SYDVKM come from the germline V gene. The CDR3 has 13 residues. The whole variable domain, filled in from reference TRBV28 and TRBJ2-7, reads DVKVTQSSRYLVKRTGEKVFLECVQDMDHENMFWYRQDPGLGLRLIYFSYDVKMKEKGDIPEGYSVSREKKERFSLILESASTNQTSMYLCASRREGTYEQYFGPGTRLTVT.

The chain uses TRBV28 and TRBJ1-1, with no clear D. V lost 3 bases and J lost 7, with 15 bases in between. This CDR3 has 14 amino acids. Germline values: CDR1 MDHEN, CDR2 SYDVKM. The CDR3 reads CASSLGPATLEAFF. CDR3 in DNA: TGTGCCAGCAGTTTGGGCCCAGCGACACTTGAAGCTTTCTTT.

In this sample, this clone turned up many times. The gene calls are TRBV6-5 and TRBJ2-7, with TRBD2 as a possible D gene (7 bases). Germline V CDR1 and CDR2: MNHEY, SVGAGI. This CDR3 comprises 15 residues. The V end was cut by 5 bases, the J end by 4 bases, with 18 bases between. CDR3 region: CASSALGAGVYEQYF. The CDR3 nucleotides read TGTGCCAGCAGTGCCCTGGGGGCGGGAGTTTACGAGCAGTACTTC.

CDR3: CASSRGPYGYTF. As DNA, the CDR3 is TGTGCCAGCAGCCGCGGTCCCTATGGCTACACCTTC. This chain links TRBV25-1 with TRBJ1-2; no reliable D call. This CDR3 region has 12 residues. With 6 bases removed from V and 4 bases from J, the gap between germline ends came to 9 bases. The germline CDR1 and CDR2 sequences are MGHDK and SYGVNS.